This entry describes one TCR beta chain. It has no known antigen specificity. Nothing much larger sits one base from this clone, and base qualities are not available. There are 14 amino acids in the CDR3, from cysteine to phenylalanine inclusive. The CDR3 DNA has 42 bases and is translated from base 1. V ends up 9 bases short and J 5 bases short, with an unmatched junction base count of 11. CDR1 and CDR2 are drawn from the germline V gene: KGHSH, LQKENI. DNA was extracted from blood mononuclear cells, with the same DNA used for both TCR and STAT3 sequencing. This entry comes from a study of STAT3 mutations in large granular lymphocyte leukemia (dated by TCRdb to between 2018 and 2021). Regarding the study in general: About half of the T-LGLL patients who underwent longitudinal sequencing carried canonical activating STAT3 mutations. One or more immunosuppressive therapy regimens were given to more than half of T-LGLL patients, and hematologic response was seen in around 40% of the treated patients. To reconstruct clonal hierarchy and dynamics, serial deep sequencing of TCRbeta CDR3 and STAT3 was performed in patients with T-cell large granular lymphocyte leukemia. From an initial cohort of about 220 LGL patients, eighteen representative T-LGLL cases were chosen for longitudinal sequencing of TCRbeta and STAT3. As controls within the study, two patients with natural killer LGL leukemia were also sequenced longitudinally. Patients were sequenced at 4 time points on average, with the number of samplings per patient ranging from 2 to 8.

Overall results and qualifications from the work: TCR clonotype switching after therapy was observed in 6 of 18 patients, and all newly emerging clones were found to be STAT3 wild type. In several patients, dominant TCR clone burden exceeded STAT3 mutant burden, suggesting STAT3 mutation arose secondarily within a pre-expanded clone. Persisting codominant clonotypes in some patients meant a small but highly pathogenic clone may have been missed. Variable intervals between samplings and differing treatment regimens complicated linking therapy response to changes in TCR clonal burden. Because no samples were available when a clone first appeared, clonal expansion was inferred from samplings taken at other points. At least one immunodominant TCRbeta clonotype was present in every T-LGLL patient, and multiple immunodominant subclonotypes appeared in about half of the T-LGLL patients.

An Illumina MiSeq was used to sequence the TCRbeta libraries, yielding an average of about 40,000 productive templates per sample. Using multiplex PCR amplification, the immunoSEQ assay generated the TCRbeta CDR3 libraries. The authors processed their data as follows. Following a previously defined approach, repertoire diversity was calculated, and values close to 0 point to extremely monoclonal samples. The immuneACCESS repertoire file appears here via TCRdb, limited to in-frame rearrangements. These files lack a portion of the clones; in checked studies, under half of the deficit traces to unresolved V genes, and the cause of the others is not known. V and J calls and clone size come straight from that table; D and trimming were deduced from the DNA. This sample is represented by some 30,000 clones; more than 60% of them were singletons. The ten largest clones represent around 30% of the sample.

Sequencing was done on a sample of peripheral blood mononuclear cells. The rearrangement joined TRBV18 to TRBJ1-1, with 8 bases aligning to TRBD1. This clonotype was obtained from a woman in her forties or fifties with T-cell large granular lymphocyte leukemia. Some clones in this sample may be carry-over from other donors' samples. The age is the age at diagnosis. The CDR3 amino acid sequence is: CASLSRGQGTEAFF. The nucleotides read TGTGCCAGTTTATCCAGGGGGCAGGGAACTGAAGCTTTCTTT. Where the CDR3 stops, the reference TRBV18 and TRBJ1-1 genes take over; the full variable domain is NAGVMQNPRHLVRRRGQEARLRCSPMKGHSHVYWYRQLPEEGLKFMVYLQKENIIDESGMPKERFSAEFPKEGPSILRIQQVVRGDSAAYFCASLSRGQGTEAFFGQGTRLTVV.